The 13 T cell receptor beta chains in this list originate from one sample, sequenced in a study of blood T cell repertoires in COVID-19. Measured with immunoSEQ multiplex PCR; TCRdb has only the in-frame clones, and not every one. This table holds approximately 110,000 clones, nearly 85% found once. Sequenced input: peripheral blood. The origin of the receptors is a woman aged 45-65 years with acute or convalescent COVID-19.

This chain uses TRBV20-1 with TRBJ2-7; D perhaps matches TRBD1 (6 bases). Germline CDR1 reads DFQATT; CDR2 reads SNEGSKA (reference sequence). V was cut by 4 bases and J by 7 bases, with 8 bases left in between. The CDR3 is 10 amino acids. Here the CDR3 DNA reads TGCAGTGCTAAAAGGGGGGAGCAGTACTTC. It codes for CSAKRGEQYF.

The rearrangement joins TRBV19 to TRBJ1-2, with D maybe TRBD1 (5 bases). This CDR3 has 14 residues. Germline loops: CDR1 LNHDA, CDR2 SQIVND (reference sequence). The germline V and J ends were trimmed by 0 bases and 8 bases, with 13 bases remaining between them. The CDR3 loop is CASSIEKGVRGYTF. CDR3 coding DNA: TGTGCCAGTAGTATAGAAAAAGGGGTGAGAGGCTACACCTTC.

This rearrangement joins TRBV3-1 (or the pseudogene TRBV3-2) to TRBJ1-2; perhaps TRBD1 as D (5 bases). CDR3 length: 20 amino acids. V lost 0 bases and J lost 5, with 28 bases in between. Germline CDR1 is LGHDT and CDR2 is YNNKEL (reference sequence). The CDR3 loop reads CASSQDFGYTDMAGQYGYTF. Written as DNA, the CDR3 is TGTGCCAGCAGCCAAGATTTCGGGTACACGGATATGGCTGGACAATATGGCTACACCTTC.

The chain joins TRBV5-1 to TRBJ1-5; D uncertain. This CDR3 spans 13 amino acids. Germline lookup yields CDR1 SGHRS and CDR2 YFSETQ. Trimming shortened V by 2 bases and J by 0 bases, and 3 bases separated the two germline ends. The CDR3 DNA is TGCGCCAGCAGCTTTTATAGCAATCAGCCCCAGCATTTT. Amino acids: CASSFYSNQPQHF. The full variable domain, its missing parts supplied by reference TRBV5-1 and TRBJ1-5, is KAGVTQTPRYLIKTRGQQVTLSCSPISGHRSVSWYQQTPGQGLQFLFEYFSETQRNKGNFPGRFSGRQFSNSRSEMNVSTLELGDSALYLCASSFYSNQPQHFGDGTRLSIL.

This chain links TRBV2 with TRBJ2-1; 10 bases match TRBD1. After removal of 4 bases from V and 0 bases from J, the junction contained 0 bases not matched to a gene. The CDR3 has 15 residues. The germline V gene encodes CDR1 SNHLY and CDR2 FYNNEI. The CDR3 loop is CASSGDRGSYNEQFF. The DNA for the CDR3 is TGTGCCAGCAGTGGGGACAGGGGCTCCTACAATGAGCAGTTCTTC.

There are a few counts of this clone. The chain couples TRBV30 to TRBJ1-1; maybe TRBD1 (6 bases). The ends were cut back, 2 bases at V and 7 bases at J, with 17 bases in the middle. From germline, CDR1 is GTSNPN and CDR2 SVGIG (reference sequence). This CDR3 is 14 amino acids long. The CDR3 coding sequence is TGTGCCTGGAGTTGGGGGCTGGGTGACAGTGAAGCTTTCTTT. This translates into CAWSWGLGDSEAFF.

This chain uses TRBV19 with TRBJ2-5; 7 nucleotides agree with TRBD1. The CDR3 spans 13 residues. Trimming at V came to 3 bases and at J to 5 bases, leaving 3 bases not matched to a gene. Germline-derived CDR1 and CDR2 are LNHDA and SQIVND (reference sequence). The CDR3 sequence is CASSIVQGETQYF. The CDR3 DNA is TGTGCCAGTAGTATCGTACAGGGGGAGACCCAGTACTTC.

The rearrangement uses TRBV20-1 and TRBJ2-6; D not resolved. Trimming removed 3 bases from V and 0 bases from J, with 9 bases in between. Germline-derived CDR1 and CDR2 are DFQATT and SNEGSKA (reference sequence). This CDR3 contains 15 residues. The DNA of the CDR3 is TGCAGTGCTAGTAGGCGGAGCTCTGGGGCCAACGTCCTGACTTTC. This translates into CSASRRSSGANVLTF.

This clone showed up just a few times. This chain connects TRBV7-2 to TRBJ1-1; maybe TRBD1 (5 bases). V shed 1 base and J shed 7 bases, with 13 bases lying between them. Germline V gives CDR1 SGHTA, CDR2 FQGNSA. The CDR3 totals 14 residues. CDR3 protein: CASSLVWGGVEAFF. CDR3 nucleotide sequence: TGTGCCAGCAGCTTAGTATGGGGGGGGGTTGAAGCTTTCTTT. Filled out from reference TRBV7-2 and TRBJ1-1, the complete variable domain reads GAGVSQSPSNKVTEKGKDVELRCDPISGHTALYWYRQSLGQGLEFLIYFQGNSAPDKSGLPSDRFSAERTGGSVSTLTIQRTQQEDSAVYLCASSLVWGGVEAFFGQGTRLTVV.

The V and J genes are TRBV2 and TRBJ2-5; 11 bases are shared with TRBD1. Germline V gene lookup returns CDR1 SNHLY and CDR2 FYNNEI. The CDR3 is 15 amino acids. With V trimmed by 6 bases and J by 4 bases, 7 bases remained unmatched. This chain's CDR3 is CASSGQGAGGETQYF. The DNA of the CDR3 is TGTGCCAGCAGCGGACAGGGGGCAGGGGGAGAGACCCAGTACTTC.

V usage is TRBV2 and J usage is TRBJ2-3, with 7 bases identical to TRBD2. V gave up 2 bases and J gave up 0 bases; unmatched junction bases: 2. CDR1 SNHLY and CDR2 FYNNEI come from the germline V gene. There are 15 residues in the CDR3. CDR3 bases: TGTGCCAGCAGTGAAACTAGCGCTAGCACAGATACGCAGTATTTT. It codes for CASSETSASTDTQYF.

This chain links TRBV6-1 with TRBJ1-2, with TRBD1 matching 7 bases. Germline lookup yields CDR1 MNHNS and CDR2 SASEGT. This CDR3 is 16 amino acids long. Trimming cost V 4 bases and J 2 bases; bases outside gene matches: 10. The CDR3 sequence: CASSVPNGDRNYGYTF. The CDR3 bases are TGTGCCAGCAGTGTACCGAACGGGGACAGAAACTATGGCTACACCTTC.

This chain uses TRBV12-3 or TRBV12-4 with TRBJ1-2, with unresolved D. The CDR3 runs 13 residues. V gave up 6 bases and J gave up 3 bases, with 11 bases separating them. The CDR3 DNA follows: TGTGCCAGCAGCCAACAGAACGACTATGGCTACACCTTC. Translated: CASSQQNDYGYTF.